Following are 22 T cell receptor beta chains from one sample sequenced in a study of blood T cell repertoires in COVID-19. Sequencing used immunoSEQ multiplex PCR; TCRdb keeps in-frame clones, though not all of them. The sample consists of about 150,000 clones, roughly 80% of them appearing once. Sequencing was performed on peripheral blood. These receptors all come from a man in his 60s with acute or convalescent COVID-19.

There are a few counts of this clone. An end of the junction does not agree with germline; a read error may underlie this. This chain links TRBV7-7 with TRBJ2-5; weak D call: TRBD2 (6 bases). The CDR3 contains 13 residues. Per germline, CDR1 SSHAT and CDR2 FNYEAQ (reference sequence). CDR3 protein: CASSLAERETQYF. CDR3 in DNA: TGTGCTAGCAGCTTAGCGGAGCGAGAGACCCAGTACTTC.

The rearrangement joins TRBV19 to TRBJ1-1, with a weak D call TRBD1 (6 bases). This CDR3 comprises 14 residues. V dropped 5 bases and J dropped 1 base, with 11 bases sitting between them. Germline CDR1 is LNHDA and CDR2 is SQIVND (reference sequence). CDR3: CASSYRAKNTEAFF. The CDR3 bases are TGTGCCAGTAGTTACAGGGCCAAGAACACTGAAGCTTTCTTT. Variable domain in full (rest from reference TRBV19 and TRBJ1-1): DGGITQSPKYLFRKEGQNVTLSCEQNLNHDAMYWYRQDPGQGLRLIYYSQIVNDFQKGDIAEGYSVSREKKESFPLTVTSAQKNPTAFYLCASSYRAKNTEAFFGQGTRLTVV.

This clone occurred once. V is TRBV5-1 and J is TRBJ1-2, with 7 nucleotides matching TRBD1. The CDR3 is 14 amino acids. J lost 4 bases, V lost 0 bases, and 3 bases had no gene match. Germline-derived CDR1 and CDR2 are SGHRS and YFSETQ. This CDR3 is CASSLGDRPYGYTF. The CDR3 DNA reads as TGCGCCAGCAGCTTGGGGGACAGACCCTATGGCTACACCTTC.

This clone was observed a few times. This chain connects TRBV9 to TRBJ2-1; TRBD2 matches at 10 bases. CDR3 length: 18 amino acids. Germline loops: CDR1 SGDLS, CDR2 YYNGEE. Unmatched junction bases numbered 13, after V lost 4 bases and J lost 3 bases. The CDR3 spells CASSPGGVAGGFYNEQFF. The CDR3 DNA sequence: TGTGCCAGCAGCCCGGGTGGGGTAGCGGGGGGATTCTACAATGAGCAGTTCTTC.

This chain uses TRBV6-4 with TRBJ2-7; TRBD1 agrees at 9 bases. The CDR3 covers 17 residues. Germline-derived CDR1 and CDR2 are MRHNA and SNTAGT. Trimming removed 10 bases from V and 2 bases from J; junction bases left unmatched: 18. This CDR3 reads CAILWGQGAPRTYEQYF. DNA of the CDR3: TGTGCCATCCTATGGGGACAGGGAGCCCCCCGCACCTACGAGCAGTACTTC.

The chain recombines TRBV6-5 with TRBJ1-1; D gene ambiguous. The CDR3 contains 15 residues. V lost 8 bases and J 1 base, leaving 17 bases between the germline ends. Germline V CDR1 and CDR2: MNHEY, SVGAGI. The chain's CDR3 is CASFPLVGRNTEAFF. The CDR3 coding sequence is TGTGCCAGCTTCCCATTGGTGGGGAGGAACACTGAAGCTTTCTTT.

The rearrangement joins TRBV7-2 to TRBJ2-1, with a possible D match to TRBD1 (6 bases). The V and J ends lost 3 bases and 6 bases respectively, with 12 bases between them. The CDR3 covers 14 residues. The germline CDR1 and CDR2 sequences are SGHTA and FQGNSA. CDR3 region: CASSFRGRGNEQFF. CDR3 DNA: TGTGCCAGCAGCTTTCGGGGCAGGGGCAATGAGCAGTTCTTC. Full variable domain (rest looked up from reference TRBV7-2 and TRBJ2-1): GAGVSQSPSNKVTEKGKDVELRCDPISGHTALYWYRQSLGQGLEFLIYFQGNSAPDKSGLPSDRFSAERTGGSVSTLTIQRTQQEDSAVYLCASSFRGRGNEQFFGPGTRLTVL.

The V and J genes are TRBV7-9 and TRBJ1-1; D gene ambiguous. Deletions cut 5 bases from V and 7 bases from J, with 14 bases between. This CDR3 spans 13 amino acids. Germline assignment: CDR1 SEHNR and CDR2 FQNEAQ (reference sequence). CDR3 residues: CASSPHGISEAFF. CDR3 DNA: TGTGCCAGCAGCCCCCACGGGATCAGTGAAGCTTTCTTT.

The chain couples TRBV18 to TRBJ1-5; perhaps TRBD1 as D (5 bases). This CDR3 spans 14 amino acids. V was trimmed by 6 bases and J by 7 bases, leaving 16 bases between them. Germline lookup yields CDR1 KGHSH and CDR2 LQKENI. CDR3 DNA sequence: TGTGCCAGCTCCCCCGGGCAGGGTGGCCAGCCCCAGCATTTT. Protein product: CASSPGQGGQPQHF.

This chain joins TRBV7-2 and TRBJ2-7, with 7 bases aligning to TRBD2. The ends lost 5 bases at V and 7 bases at J; junction bases unmatched: 14. This CDR3 spans 15 amino acids. Germline assignment: CDR1 SGHTA and CDR2 FQGNSA. CDR3 DNA sequence: TGTGCCAGCAGCCCGTATGGCGGGGGAGGGAGGGAGCAGTACTTC. Protein: CASSPYGGGGREQYF.

The chain is built from TRBV6-5 and TRBJ2-7; a weak D match, TRBD1 (6 bases). V was trimmed by 4 bases and J by 6 bases, leaving 16 bases between them. CDR1 MNHEY and CDR2 SVGAGI come from the germline V gene. The length of the CDR3 is 14 residues. This CDR3 is CASSSGTSLFEQYF. The DNA for the CDR3 is TGTGCCAGCAGTTCTGGGACATCCCTGTTCGAGCAGTACTTC.

The rearrangement links TRBV7-2 to TRBJ2-7; possible D gene TRBD1, 6 bases. Germline loops: CDR1 SGHTA, CDR2 FQGNSA. Trimming cost V 6 bases and J 6 bases, with 24 bases left between them. The CDR3 is 16 residues long. The CDR3 reads CASSPDQGLRGAEQYF. The CDR3 region has the DNA TGTGCCAGCAGTCCCGACCAGGGGCTGCGAGGGGCCGAGCAGTACTTC. The variable domain in full, completed from reference TRBV7-2 and TRBJ2-7, reads GAGVSQSPSNKVTEKGKDVELRCDPISGHTALYWYRQSLGQGLEFLIYFQGNSAPDKSGLPSDRFSAERTGGSVSTLTIQRTQQEDSAVYLCASSPDQGLRGAEQYFGPGTRLTVT.

This chain connects TRBV27 to TRBJ1-1, with unresolved D. Trimming removed 5 bases from V and 3 bases from J, with 13 bases in between. Germline V CDR1 and CDR2: MNHEY, SMNVEV (reference sequence). The CDR3 is 14 residues long. CDR3 residues: CASSEGPLHTEAFF. The CDR3 region has the DNA TGTGCCAGCAGTGAGGGCCCCCTCCACACTGAAGCTTTCTTT.

The CDR3 DNA reads TGTGCCAGTAGTATTTGGGAGAGACAGGGACGTGGCTACACCTTC. Its translation is CASSIWERQGRGYTF. The rearrangement joins TRBV19 to TRBJ1-2; 7 positions match TRBD1. Losses at the gene ends were 3 bases for V and 7 bases for J; bases not matched to a gene: 11. The CDR3 loop spans 15 amino acids. Germline V lookup: CDR1 LNHDA, CDR2 SQIVND (reference sequence). Variable domain in full (rest from reference TRBV19 and TRBJ1-2): DGGITQSPKYLFRKEGQNVTLSCEQNLNHDAMYWYRQDPGQGLRLIYYSQIVNDFQKGDIAEGYSVSREKKESFPLTVTSAQKNPTAFYLCASSIWERQGRGYTFGSGTRLTVV.

V usage is TRBV5-5 and J usage is TRBJ2-7; 7 nucleotides align to TRBD2. Germline loops: CDR1 SGHKS, CDR2 YYEKEE (reference sequence). V was pared by 1 base and J by 0 bases, with 1 base of the junction left unmatched. CDR3 length: 14 amino acids. CDR3 residues: CASSLRGVSYEQYF. The DNA for the CDR3 is TGTGCCAGCAGCTTGCGGGGGGTCTCCTACGAGCAGTACTTC.

V is TRBV6-2 or TRBV6-3 and J is TRBJ2-7; 9 bases align to TRBD1. J was trimmed by 3 bases and V by 7 bases; bases with no gene match: 13. Germline assignment: CDR1 MNHEY and CDR2 SVGEGT. CDR3 length: 16 residues. The CDR3 protein is CASTPTPGQGHYEQYF. Written as DNA, the CDR3 is TGTGCCAGCACCCCCACCCCGGGACAGGGACACTACGAGCAGTACTTC.

This chain connects TRBV6-6 to TRBJ1-2; possible D gene TRBD1, 5 bases. In germline, CDR1 is MNHNY, CDR2 SVGAGI (reference sequence). CDR3 size: 17 residues. Trimming removed 5 bases at V and 2 bases at J, with 21 bases between. The CDR3 loop is CASSPQLRAWRNYGYTF. The CDR3 DNA follows: TGTGCCAGCAGTCCCCAACTCAGGGCCTGGAGAAACTATGGCTACACCTTC.

For the CDR3, the DNA is TGTGCCAGCAGCAAAGGGGACAGGGGCTATGGCTACACCTTC. This translates into CASSKGDRGYGYTF. J is TRBJ1-2 and V is TRBV21-1; no check of the table's D call, TRBD1, against the DNA was made. TRBV21-1 is classified as a pseudogene. This CDR3 spans 14 amino acids.

The chain's CDR3 is CASSRQGARGYTF. DNA for the CDR3: TGTGCCAGCAGCCGACAGGGGGCGAGAGGCTACACCTTC. This chain connects TRBV5-4 to TRBJ1-2, with 10 bases matching TRBD1. The trim removed 4 bases at V and 8 bases at J, leaving 5 bases unmatched. Per germline, CDR1 SGHNT and CDR2 YYREEE (reference sequence). The CDR3 consists of 13 residues.

This chain uses TRBV5-5 with TRBJ2-2; 7 nucleotides match TRBD2. Germline V gene data show CDR1 as SGHKS and CDR2 as YYEKEE (reference sequence). Trimming cost V 4 bases and J 5 bases; bases outside gene matches: 8. CDR3 length: 15 amino acids. CDR3 region: CASSGERGGTGELFF. The CDR3 DNA is TGTGCCAGCAGCGGGGAGCGGGGAGGGACCGGGGAGCTGTTTTTT.

The chain couples TRBV27 to TRBJ1-6; 8 bases match TRBD1. CDR1 and CDR2 (germline): MNHEY, SMNVEV (reference sequence). The CDR3 sequence is 14 residues long. Losses at the gene ends were 0 bases for V and 14 bases for J; bases not matched to a gene: 6. This CDR3 reads CASSLSGQGLTLHF. DNA of the CDR3: TGTGCCAGCAGTTTATCTGGACAGGGTTTAACCCTCCACTTT.

CDR3 sequence: CASSRQQNSPLHF. The CDR3 nucleotides read TGTGCCAGCAGCCGACAGCAAAATTCACCCCTCCACTTT. The chain links TRBV14 to TRBJ1-6; weak D call: TRBD1 (5 bases). This CDR3 has 13 residues. CDR1 and CDR2 (germline): SGHDN, FVKESK. Trimming removed 4 bases from V and 7 bases from J, with 8 bases in between.